This record looks at one T cell receptor (beta chain) sequence and its context. Its antigen remains unidentified. This sample stems from a study of human T cells and chemical hapten exposure. Study-wide points: The number of TCRs above 1 in 1000 frequency did not change after DPC sensitization.

Stated time point: healthy volunteer bleed at 6 weeks. Researchers extracted total RNA from unfractionated whole blood. This CDR3 is built from 14 residues. The ends were cut back, 7 bases at V and 8 bases at J, with 20 bases in the middle. Germline loops: CDR1 MGHDK, CDR2 SYGVNS. Unique molecular identifiers were attached to individual cDNA molecules during library preparation. Original methodology: Between about 23,224 and 750,000 TCRs appeared in each sample, and the median stood at around 92,000. TCRdb re-called the RACE reads with MiXCR, one entry per CDR3 protein. Clone size and V and J calls follow TCRdb, not the original study. The data show tens of thousands of distinct CDR3 sequences, under 10% seen once.

This receptor was identified in a male donor in good health. Some clones in this sample may be carry-over from other donors' samples. The J gene is TRBJ1-2, the V gene TRBV25-1, with a possible D match to TRBD1 (6 bases). The material sequenced was whole blood. The CDR3 is CASKTPGTFLGYTF. The CDR3 DNA reads TGTGCCAGCAAGACTCCCGGGACATTTCTCGGCTACACCTTC.